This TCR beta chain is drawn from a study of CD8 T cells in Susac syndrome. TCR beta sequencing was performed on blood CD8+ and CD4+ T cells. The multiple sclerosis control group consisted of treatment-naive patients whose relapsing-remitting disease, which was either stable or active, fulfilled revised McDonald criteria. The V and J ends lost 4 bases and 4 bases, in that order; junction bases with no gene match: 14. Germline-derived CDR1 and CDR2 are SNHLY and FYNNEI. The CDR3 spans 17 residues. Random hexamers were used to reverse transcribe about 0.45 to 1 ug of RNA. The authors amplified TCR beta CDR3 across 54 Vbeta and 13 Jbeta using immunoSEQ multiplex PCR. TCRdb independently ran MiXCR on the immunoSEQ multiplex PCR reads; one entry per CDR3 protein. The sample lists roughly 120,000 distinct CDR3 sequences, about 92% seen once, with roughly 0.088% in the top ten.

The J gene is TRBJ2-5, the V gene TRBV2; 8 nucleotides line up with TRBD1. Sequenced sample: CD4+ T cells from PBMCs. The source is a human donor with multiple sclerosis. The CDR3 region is CASSGERDRSVGETQYF. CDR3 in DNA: TGTGCCAGCAGTGGAGAAAGGGACAGGAGCGTAGGAGAGACCCAGTACTTC.